What follows are 26 T cell receptor beta chains derived from one specimen sequenced in a study of tumor-infiltrating lymphocytes in localized non-small cell lung cancer. Assay: immunoSEQ multiplex PCR; the TCRdb copy retains only in-frame clones and omits some. The sample lists 9,000 to 15,000 clones; approximately 80% were seen once. The source material was uninvolved lung tissue not adjacent to the tumor. These receptors all come from a human donor with non-small cell lung cancer.

The CDR3 here is CASSLAQGEEFRTEAFF. The CDR3, as DNA: TGCGCCAGCAGCTTGGCCCAGGGGGAAGAATTTAGGACTGAAGCTTTCTTT. The chain combines TRBV5-1 with TRBJ1-1; TRBD1 matches at 7 bases. V lost 0 bases to trimming and J lost 5 bases; unmatched junction nucleotides: 13. The CDR3 covers 17 residues. CDR1 SGHRS and CDR2 YFSETQ come from the germline V gene.

The V gene is TRBV7-2, the J gene TRBJ1-3; D not certain. The CDR3 has 16 residues. The germline V and J ends were trimmed by 1 base and 0 bases, with 10 bases remaining between them. Germline CDR1 reads SGHTA; CDR2 reads FQGNSA. The CDR3 DNA follows: TGTGCCAGCAGCTTAGTGGAACAGAGCTCTGGAAACACCATATATTTT. Its translation: CASSLVEQSSGNTIYF. The whole variable domain, remainder taken from reference TRBV7-2 and TRBJ1-3, is GAGVSQSPSNKVTEKGKDVELRCDPISGHTALYWYRQSLGQGLEFLIYFQGNSAPDKSGLPSDRFSAERTGGSVSTLTIQRTQQEDSAVYLCASSLVEQSSGNTIYFGEGSWLTVV.

The J gene is TRBJ2-1, the V gene TRBV7-2; 11 bases align to TRBD1. The CDR3 totals 14 residues. CDR1 SGHTA and CDR2 FQGNSA come from the germline V gene. J gave up 9 bases and V 4 bases, and 5 bases lay outside the gene matches. CDR3 bases: TGTGCCAGCAGCTCGGGACAGGGGGGCGTTGAGCAGTTCTTC. Amino acid sequence: CASSSGQGGVEQFF.

The rearrangement joins TRBV4-2 to TRBJ1-1; no clear D gene. The V end lost 0 bases, the J end lost 0 bases, and 11 bases lay between the germline ends. The CDR3 has 16 amino acids. Germline V gene lookup returns CDR1 LGHNA and CDR2 YNFKEQ. The CDR3 bases are TGTGCCAGCAGCCAAGATCGGCGAGGGCTGAACACTGAAGCTTTCTTT. Translation: CASSQDRRGLNTEAFF.

The chain employs TRBV2 and TRBJ2-1, with TRBD2 identical over 8 bases. The CDR3 is made up of 15 amino acids. The V and J ends lost 6 bases and 3 bases, in that order; junction bases with no gene match: 7. Germline V gene lookup returns CDR1 SNHLY and CDR2 FYNNEI. The DNA for the CDR3 is TGTGCCAGCAGGTCCGGGGGGGGAGGCTACAATGAGCAGTTCTTC. Its protein is CASRSGGGGYNEQFF.

This clone is deemed medium-sized. V usage is TRBV4-1 and J usage is TRBJ1-1; D gene ambiguous. Trimming removed 1 base from V and 6 bases from J, with 15 bases in between. Germline-derived CDR1 and CDR2 are MGHRA and YSYEKL. This CDR3 spans 15 amino acids. This chain's CDR3 is CASSQALRGLAEAFF. The CDR3 bases are TGCGCCAGCAGCCAAGCCCTTCGTGGCCTCGCTGAAGCTTTCTTT.

The chain combines TRBV9 with TRBJ1-2; D is possibly TRBD1 (5 bases). Germline values: CDR1 SGDLS, CDR2 YYNGEE. V was pared by 0 bases and J by 4 bases, with 13 bases between. This CDR3 has 15 amino acids. The CDR3 coding sequence is TGTGCCAGCAGCGTAGCTACGCAGGGCCTCTATGGCTACACCTTC. It codes for CASSVATQGLYGYTF.

The J gene is TRBJ1-1, the V gene TRBV6-5; D unclear. CDR3 length: 13 amino acids. The ends were cut back, 5 bases at V and 0 bases at J, with 7 bases in the middle. Looked up from germline, CDR1 is MNHEY and CDR2 is SVGAGI. CDR3 residues: CASSPRLNTEAFF. The CDR3 DNA sequence: TGTGCCAGCAGTCCCCGGTTGAACACTGAAGCTTTCTTT.

J is TRBJ1-1 and V is TRBV19, with D perhaps matching TRBD1 (5 bases). V was clipped by 5 bases and J by 11 bases, with 21 bases between them. Germline CDR1 reads LNHDA; CDR2 reads SQIVND (reference sequence). This CDR3 has 14 amino acids. The CDR3 is CASSSTGTKNTAFF. The CDR3 DNA sequence: TGTGCCAGTAGTTCCACCGGGACGAAGAATACTGCTTTCTTT.

The chain uses TRBV29-1 and TRBJ2-7, with a tentative D call TRBD2 (6 bases). The ends were cut back, 4 bases at V and 2 bases at J, with 12 bases in the middle. In germline, CDR1 is SQVTM, CDR2 ANQGSEA. The CDR3 sequence is 13 residues long. This chain's CDR3 is CSVARGYPYEQYF. As DNA, the CDR3 is TGCAGCGTTGCCCGGGGGTACCCCTACGAGCAGTACTTC.

The chain joins TRBV5-1 to TRBJ1-1, with a weak D call TRBD1 (5 bases). With 2 bases removed from V and 7 bases from J, the gap between germline ends came to 9 bases. The CDR3 length is 12 residues. Germline V gene sequence: CDR1 SGHRS, CDR2 YFSETQ. The CDR3 nucleotides read TGCGCCAGCAGCTTTTCAGGGATTGAAGCTTTCTTT. It codes for CASSFSGIEAFF.

The chain is built from TRBV30 and TRBJ2-3; no clear D gene. Per the germline V gene, CDR1 is GTSNPN and CDR2 is SVGIG (reference sequence). The CDR3 covers 16 residues. Deletions cut 0 bases from V and 3 bases from J, with 16 bases between. As DNA, the CDR3 is TGTGCCTGGAGTGTTCTAGGGCGGTTAACTACAGATACGCAGTATTTT. Protein sequence: CAWSVLGRLTTDTQYF.

For the CDR3, the DNA is TGTGCCAGCAGCCAATCACAGGGGGCAACTAATGAAAAACTGTTTTTT. This encodes CASSQSQGATNEKLFF. The chain is built from TRBV4-2 and TRBJ1-4; 8 bases are a match to TRBD1. In germline, CDR1 is LGHNA, CDR2 YNFKEQ. CDR3 length: 16 residues. The V and J ends lost 2 bases and 0 bases, in that order; junction bases with no gene match: 2.

The gene calls are TRBV2 and TRBJ1-5; 10 bases fit TRBD1. This CDR3 contains 15 residues. Per the germline V gene, CDR1 is SNHLY and CDR2 is FYNNEI. Trimming took 2 bases from V and 8 from J; bases not matched to a gene: 6. Written as DNA, the CDR3 is TGTGCCAGCAGTGAACTCCCGGGACAGGGGAAGCCCCAGCATTTT. Translated: CASSELPGQGKPQHF.

The chain links TRBV2 to TRBJ2-3; 8 bases are a match to TRBD1. Germline V gene data show CDR1 as SNHLY and CDR2 as FYNNEI. This CDR3 is built from 16 residues. Unmatched junction bases numbered 5, after V lost 3 bases and J lost 0 bases. The CDR3 sequence is CASSDPDRVSTDTQYF. For the CDR3, the DNA is TGTGCCAGCAGTGACCCGGACAGGGTGAGCACAGATACGCAGTATTTT.

The chain joins TRBV28 to TRBJ2-7; 8 nucleotides line up with TRBD1. Trimming at V came to 5 bases and at J to 2 bases, leaving 20 bases not matched to a gene. This CDR3 region has 19 residues. CDR1 is MDHEN and CDR2 is SYDVKM in the germline V gene. The CDR3 spells CASSGRIGQGDSRTYEQYF. In nucleotides, the CDR3 is TGTGCCAGCAGTGGGAGGATTGGACAGGGAGACTCGAGAACCTACGAGCAGTACTTC.

The V and J genes are TRBV7-8 and TRBJ1-2, with D unclear. Trimming pared 3 bases from V and 4 bases from J, leaving 15 bases between. The CDR3 has 15 residues. Germline V gene lookup returns CDR1 SGHVS and CDR2 FQNEAQ. The CDR3 DNA reads TGTGCCAGCAGCTTTGAGGTAACGAGGAGCTATGGCTACACCTTC. Translation: CASSFEVTRSYGYTF.

The chain joins TRBV29-1 to TRBJ2-7; D is possibly TRBD1 (6 bases). The CDR3 covers 13 residues. V was pared by 6 bases and J by 6 bases, with 18 bases between. Germline V gives CDR1 SQVTM, CDR2 ANQGSEA. The CDR3 loop is CSVKTGSKGEQYF. The DNA of the CDR3 is TGCAGCGTCAAGACAGGCTCAAAGGGCGAGCAGTACTTC.

The J gene is TRBJ2-7, the V gene TRBV27; no firm D call. The V and J ends lost 3 bases and 6 bases respectively, with 15 bases between them. Per the germline V gene, CDR1 is MNHEY and CDR2 is SMNVEV (reference sequence). The CDR3 covers 14 residues. CDR3 sequence reads: CASSFPGSTSEQYF. The CDR3 DNA reads as TGTGCCAGCAGTTTCCCCGGGTCGACATCCGAGCAGTACTTC.

This clone was detected a few times. The chain couples TRBV7-8 to TRBJ1-2; the D gene is possibly TRBD1 (6 bases). The germline gives CDR1 SGHVS, CDR2 FQNEAQ. With 1 base removed from V and 8 bases from J, the gap between germline ends came to 11 bases. CDR3 length: 13 residues. The CDR3 nucleotides read TGTGCCAGCAGCTTAGGGACAGTTCAAGGCTACACCTTC. Translated: CASSLGTVQGYTF.

The chain uses TRBV7-3 and TRBJ2-1; TRBD2 matches at 9 bases. The germline V gene encodes CDR1 SGHTA and CDR2 FQGTGA. The CDR3 has 14 residues. The J segment lost 10 bases and the V segment lost 1 base, leaving 5 bases of the junction unmatched. The CDR3 reads CASSLSGGAGEQFF. CDR3 DNA: TGTGCCAGCAGCTTAAGCGGGGGGGCTGGGGAGCAGTTCTTC. Complete variable domain (other parts from reference TRBV7-3 and TRBJ2-1): GAGVSQTPSNKVTEKGKYVELRCDPISGHTALYWYRQSLGQGPEFLIYFQGTGAADDSGLPNDRFFAVRPEGSVSTLKIQRTERGDSAVYLCASSLSGGAGEQFFGPGTRLTVL.

The CDR3 nucleotides are TGTGCCAGCAGCCCCCCGGGGGCCGATTTGGTACCCCTCCACTTT. It yields the protein CASSPPGADLVPLHF. The chain uses TRBV5-6 and TRBJ1-6; perhaps TRBD1 as D (6 bases). The germline V gene encodes CDR1 SGHDT and CDR2 YYEEEE. This CDR3 is 15 amino acids long. With 4 bases removed from V and 12 bases from J, the gap between germline ends came to 20 bases.

The chain recombines TRBV2 with TRBJ2-2; 10 bases are shared with TRBD2. V lost 3 bases to trimming and J lost 4 bases; unmatched junction nucleotides: 5. The CDR3 runs to 16 residues. From germline, CDR1 is SNHLY and CDR2 FYNNEI. CDR3 sequence reads: CASSDPSGRGTGELFF. CDR3 in DNA: TGTGCCAGCAGTGATCCTAGCGGGAGAGGCACCGGGGAGCTGTTTTTT.

The sample holds one count of this clone. V is TRBV9 and J is TRBJ2-5, with TRBD2 matching over 13 bases. J gave up 4 bases and V 2 bases, and 5 bases lay outside the gene matches. The CDR3 is made up of 16 amino acids. Germline lookup yields CDR1 SGDLS and CDR2 YYNGEE. CDR3 sequence reads: CASSVSGLAGAETQYF. In DNA, the CDR3 is TGTGCCAGCAGCGTTAGTGGACTAGCGGGAGCAGAGACCCAGTACTTC. The entire variable domain, with the rest obtained from reference TRBV9 and TRBJ2-5, is as follows: DSGVTQTPKHLITATGQRVTLRCSPRSGDLSVYWYQQSLDQGLQFLIQYYNGEERAKGNILERFSAQQFPDLHSELNLSSLELGDSALYFCASSVSGLAGAETQYFGPGTRLLVL.

V and J are TRBV11-2 and TRBJ2-7; D is perhaps TRBD2 (5 bases). V was cut by 5 bases and J by 3 bases, with 14 bases left in between. CDR3 length: 14 residues. CDR1 and CDR2 (germline): SGHAT, FQNNGV. The CDR3 here is CASSPGGFFYEQYF. CDR3 DNA sequence: TGTGCCAGCAGCCCAGGCGGGTTCTTCTACGAGCAGTACTTC.

The gene calls are TRBV7-2 and TRBJ2-5, with TRBD2 identical over 7 bases. Per the germline V gene, CDR1 is SGHTA and CDR2 is FQGNSA. The CDR3 sequence is 13 residues long. After removal of 5 bases from V and 3 bases from J, the junction contained 3 bases not matched to a gene. The CDR3 nucleotides read TGTGCCAGCAGCCGTGGGGGGGAAGAGACCCAGTACTTC. This codes for CASSRGGEETQYF.